This entry is about one T cell receptor beta chain. This sample was included in a study of blood T cell repertoires in COVID-19. About the research overall: Whether acute or convalescent, the COVID-19 samples came from the United States, Italy and Spain. In each case, the material was cDNA or gDNA derived from T cells, B-cell-depleted T cells, or PBMCs.

This CDR3 has 13 amino acids. Per germline, CDR1 SGHNT and CDR2 YYREEE (reference sequence). The V end was cut by 6 bases, the J end by 4 bases, with 13 bases between. Per the original methods: Researchers report that nucleated cell counts were estimated from reference gene primer amplification. Method: immunoSEQ multiplex PCR; TCRdb's copy keeps in-frame clones and lacks some. The V and J calls and clone size come from that table; D and trimming were worked out from the DNA. The sample shows 250,000 to 300,000 clones, just under 90% of them seen only once. The clonotype originates from a woman aged 40 to 49 with acute or convalescent COVID-19. Sequenced: peripheral blood. The chain has TRBV5-4 and TRBJ1-2, with a possible D match to TRBD1 (6 bases). The CDR3 coding sequence is TGTGCCAGCAACGGTAGGGGGATCTATGGCTACACCTTC. Its translation: CASNGRGIYGYTF. The full variable domain, its missing parts supplied by reference TRBV5-4 and TRBJ1-2, is ETGVTQSPTHLIKTRGQQVTLRCSSQSGHNTVSWYQQALGQGPQFIFQYYREEENGRGNFPPRFSGLQFPNYSSELNVNALELDDSALYLCASNGRGIYGYTFGSGTRLTVV.